Below, 22 T cell receptor beta chains from the same sample are listed, as sequenced in a study of T-cell memory formation after mild COVID-19. TCRdb recomputed calls from the 5' RACE reads with MiXCR, one row per CDR3 protein. The sample carries more than 120,000 distinct CDR3 sequences, roughly 6.3% recorded once. Sequences were obtained from PBMCs or a T cell subset sorted from them (not recorded which). These receptors all come from an adult woman who had mild COVID-19 (a few samples of this study predate the infection). Cell type and time point are not known.

In its sample, this clonotype was seen many times. The gene calls are TRBV12-3 or TRBV12-4 and TRBJ2-5; a weak D match, TRBD2 (6 bases). Trimming took 5 bases from V and 2 from J, leaving 15 bases between them. CDR3 size: 15 residues. CDR3 DNA sequence: TGTGCCAGCAGTCCAGTGGGAGGAGCACAAGAGACCCAGTACTTC. Translated, it gives CASSPVGGAQETQYF.

This clonotype was recorded many times. This chain connects TRBV10-3 to TRBJ2-7; D is possibly TRBD1 or TRBD2 (5 bases each). The CDR3 contains 14 residues. Deletions cut 10 bases from V and 3 bases from J, with 19 bases between. CDR1 is ENHRY and CDR2 is SYGVKD in the germline V gene. The CDR3 sequence is CATGTTSSGYEQYF. The CDR3 DNA reads as TGTGCCACCGGGACCACCTCTTCAGGCTACGAGCAGTACTTC.

The chain combines TRBV6-5 with TRBJ2-1; D tentatively reads TRBD1 or TRBD2 (5 bases each). Looked up from germline, CDR1 is MNHEY and CDR2 is SVGAGI. Trimming pared 6 bases from V and 8 bases from J, leaving 14 bases between. The CDR3 has 13 residues. CDR3 in DNA: TGTGCCAGCAGATACGGGACCCCCGATGAGCAGTTCTTC. Its translation: CASRYGTPDEQFF.

About this clonotype: This sequence may be a read error, since a much larger clone differs from it by one base. V is TRBV5-5 and J is TRBJ2-7; 8 nucleotides align to TRBD2. The CDR3 consists of 15 residues. V lost 4 bases and J lost 6; bases outside the gene matches: 12. Germline V gene sequence: CDR1 SGHKS, CDR2 YYEKEE (reference sequence). CDR3 in DNA: TGTGCCAGCAGCATGGCCGTAGCGGGGTCGGCCGAGCAGTACTTC. It translates to CASSMAVAGSAEQYF.

This clonotype was detected many times. Here the CDR3 reads CAISGGSYLDYGYTF. The CDR3 coding sequence is TGTGCCATCAGTGGGGGCTCATACCTCGACTATGGCTACACCTTC. The chain couples TRBV10-3 to TRBJ1-2; D is perhaps TRBD1 (5 bases). V was trimmed by 4 bases and J by 3 bases, leaving 15 bases between them. The germline V gene encodes CDR1 ENHRY and CDR2 SYGVKD. The CDR3 consists of 15 residues.

The table lists this clonotype with a few counts. CDR3: CASWERGETQYF. The DNA of the CDR3 is TGTGCCAGCTGGGAGCGGGGGGAGACCCAGTACTTC. The rearrangement links TRBV3-1 to TRBJ2-5; 8 nucleotides match TRBD2. V shed 8 bases, J shed 5 bases, and the junction held 4 bases outside the gene matches. The CDR3 sequence is 12 residues long. CDR1 is LGHDT, CDR2 YNNKEL, per germline (reference sequence).

The sample holds a few counts of this clonotype. The chain uses TRBV18 and TRBJ1-1; D possibly corresponds to TRBD1 (5 bases). The germline CDR1 and CDR2 sequences are KGHSH and LQKENI. V lost 0 bases and J 0 bases, leaving 17 bases between the germline ends. CDR3 length: 18 residues. The CDR3 bases are TGTGCCAGCTCACCACCCCGGGGCAGCTTGGGAATGAACACTGAAGCTTTCTTT. Protein: CASSPPRGSLGMNTEAFF.

This clonotype was seen many times. V gene TRBV4-1 combines with J gene TRBJ2-7, with TRBD1 matching 11 bases. Germline V gene lookup returns CDR1 MGHRA and CDR2 YSYEKL. CDR3 size: 17 residues. V lost 2 bases and J lost 6; bases outside the gene matches: 12. The CDR3 sequence: CASSQQKRDRGWSEQYF. The CDR3, as DNA: TGCGCCAGCAGCCAACAAAAAAGGGACAGGGGGTGGTCCGAGCAGTACTTC.

This clonotype was observed a few times. This chain connects TRBV2 to TRBJ2-2; D assignment may be TRBD1 or TRBD2 (6 bases each). This CDR3 region has 13 residues. Germline CDR1 and CDR2: SNHLY and FYNNEI. V was clipped by 4 bases and J by 7 bases, with 10 bases between them. The CDR3 bases are TGTGCCAGCAGTGCGGGGGCCGGCGGGGAGCTGTTTTTT. Its translation: CASSAGAGGELFF.

This clonotype came up many times. V usage is TRBV27 and J usage is TRBJ2-5, with D perhaps matching TRBD2 (6 bases). The CDR3 is 12 residues long. Trimming removed 3 bases from V and 5 bases from J, with 7 bases in between. Germline-derived CDR1 and CDR2 are MNHEY and SMNVEV (reference sequence). The CDR3 DNA reads TGTGCCAGCAGTTTTGGGGGGGAGACCCAGTACTTC. Translation gives CASSFGGETQYF.

In this sample, this clonotype turned up many times. The chain uses TRBV12-3 or TRBV12-4 and TRBJ2-3; 10 positions agree with TRBD2. The V and J ends lost 4 bases and 0 bases, in that order; junction bases with no gene match: 4. The CDR3 runs 16 residues. The CDR3 nucleotides read TGTGCCAGCAGTTCGGGACTAGCGTCTAGCACAGATACGCAGTATTTT. This encodes CASSSGLASSTDTQYF.

This clonotype was detected many times. The V and J genes are TRBV6-5 and TRBJ2-7, with TRBD1 as a possible D gene (6 bases). With 2 bases removed from V and 3 bases from J, the gap between germline ends came to 17 bases. In germline, CDR1 is MNHEY, CDR2 SVGAGI. CDR3 length: 16 amino acids. In DNA form, the CDR3 reads TGTGCCAGCAGTTACCGACCAGGGGCTTATGGCTACGAGCAGTACTTC. Amino acids: CASSYRPGAYGYEQYF.

This chain connects TRBV7-3 to TRBJ2-7; the D is unclear. The germline gives CDR1 SGHTA, CDR2 FQGTGA. This CDR3 has 14 residues. V lost 3 bases, J lost 2 bases, and 11 bases lay in between. Here the CDR3 DNA reads TGTGCCAGCAGCTTGTACGCTAGGCCCTACGAGCAGTACTTC. Protein sequence: CASSLYARPYEQYF.

This clonotype occurred many times. This chain uses TRBV5-4 with TRBJ2-1; the D is unclear. There are 12 residues in the CDR3. The germline V gene encodes CDR1 SGHNT and CDR2 YYREEE (reference sequence). With 4 bases removed from V and 8 bases from J, the gap between germline ends came to 10 bases. The CDR3 protein is CASSKTRDEQFF. The DNA of the CDR3 is TGTGCCAGCAGCAAGACCCGCGATGAGCAGTTCTTC.

At least ten counts were recorded for this clonotype. This chain joins TRBV5-1 and TRBJ1-2; weak D call: TRBD1 (6 bases). CDR1 SGHRS and CDR2 YFSETQ come from the germline V gene. The CDR3 is made up of 13 amino acids. The V and J ends lost 4 bases and 6 bases respectively, with 13 bases between them. CDR3 nucleotide sequence: TGCGCCAGCAGCCAAACAGGGATGGATGGCTACACCTTC. This encodes CASSQTGMDGYTF.

This clonotype was seen ten or more times. The chain links TRBV7-2 to TRBJ1-1; D possibly corresponds to TRBD1 (6 bases). V lost 1 base to trimming and J lost 6 bases, with 15 bases between them. This CDR3 region has 15 residues. Germline V gene sequence: CDR1 SGHTA, CDR2 FQGNSA. CDR3 bases: TGTGCCAGCAGCTTAGTAGCAGGGGCCGGCGCTGAAGCTTTCTTT. Its protein is CASSLVAGAGAEAFF.

This clonotype was counted ten times or more. The chain is built from TRBV19 and TRBJ1-1, with D unclear. The V gene's germline CDR1 is LNHDA and CDR2 SQIVND (reference sequence). This CDR3 is 14 amino acids long. V dropped 1 base and J dropped 6 bases, with 12 bases sitting between them. The CDR3 loop reads CASSIGGRFAEAFF. The CDR3 DNA reads TGTGCCAGTAGTATAGGAGGGCGGTTCGCTGAAGCTTTCTTT.

This clonotype was counted ten times or more. The rearrangement joins TRBV12-3 or TRBV12-4 to TRBJ1-6, with a tentative D call TRBD1 (5 bases). V was cut by 6 bases and J by 7 bases, with 13 bases left in between. This CDR3 comprises 14 residues. The CDR3 reads CASRRDSGNSPLHF. Here the CDR3 DNA reads TGTGCCAGCAGGAGAGATTCAGGGAATTCACCCCTCCACTTT.

J is TRBJ2-3 and V is TRBV10-3, with TRBD2 identical over 14 bases. Germline CDR1 ENHRY, CDR2 SYGVKD. The CDR3 length is 15 residues. J was trimmed by 4 bases and V by 6 bases; bases with no gene match: 3. This CDR3 is CAISWGLAGADTQYF. DNA of the CDR3: TGTGCCATCAGCTGGGGACTAGCGGGGGCAGATACGCAGTATTTT.

This clonotype was counted ten times or more. V usage is TRBV5-1 and J usage is TRBJ2-3, with D maybe TRBD1 (6 bases). This CDR3 is 13 amino acids long. V shed 2 bases and J shed 3 bases, with 7 bases lying between them. Germline CDR1 SGHRS, CDR2 YFSETQ. CDR3 bases: TGCGCCAGCAGCTTCGGACAGACAGATACGCAGTATTTT. It codes for CASSFGQTDTQYF.

This chain connects TRBV6-5 to TRBJ1-2; TRBD1 matches at 10 bases. Per the germline V gene, CDR1 is MNHEY and CDR2 is SVGAGI. The CDR3 has 13 residues. The CDR3 nucleotides are TGTGCGATCAAGACGGACAGGGGGGATGGCTACACCTTC. This codes for CAIKTDRGDGYTF.

This clonotype has a count of ten or more. The chain has TRBV7-3 and TRBJ2-2; 7 positions match TRBD1. The germline V gene has CDR1 SGHTA and CDR2 FQGTGA. The CDR3 spans 16 residues. Trimming took 6 bases from V and 4 from J; bases not matched to a gene: 11. This CDR3 reads CASSRSGTVSTGELFF. CDR3 in DNA: TGTGCCAGCAGTCGATCCGGGACAGTGTCCACCGGGGAGCTGTTTTTT.